Listed below are T cell receptor beta chains from one sample, sequenced in a study of blood T cell repertoires in COVID-19. Measured with immunoSEQ multiplex PCR; TCRdb has only the in-frame clones, and not every one. The sample has 150,000 or so clones, about 86% seen once. The material sequenced was peripheral blood. These receptors all stem from a woman in her sixties with acute or convalescent COVID-19. Each CDR3 is given with its conserved first and last residue. The D gene is left open where the match is weak. Expanded clones are given a class, and other clones once, few, many or no size at all.

size	D	J	V	CDR3	DNA
-	-	TRBJ2-1	TRBV15	CATSREGLRWRSSYNEQFF	TGTGCCACCAGCAGAGAGGGTCTTCGCTGGCGGAGCTCCTACAATGAGCAGTTCTTC
-	-	TRBJ2-2	TRBV7-9	CASSRGNTGELFF	TGTGCCAGCAGCCGGGGGAACACCGGGGAGCTGTTTTTT
few	TRBD2	TRBJ2-5	TRBV28	CASELAGDPQETQYF	TGTGCCAGCGAACTAGCGGGGGACCCCCAAGAGACCCAGTACTTC
-	-	TRBJ1-3	TRBV12-3/TRBV12-4	CASSLSPRNTIYF	TGTGCCAGCAGTTTATCCCCCAGAAACACCATATATTTT
-	-	TRBJ1-1	TRBV12-3/TRBV12-4	CASSLDRLAFF	TGTGCCAGCAGTTTAGACAGGTTGGCTTTCTTT
few	-	TRBJ1-1	TRBV5-1	CASSLLPRDNGDEAFF	TGCGCCAGCAGCCTTCTCCCCCGGGACAACGGCGATGAAGCTTTCTTT
once	-	TRBJ2-1	TRBV6-5	CASALGGGRNEQFF	TGTGCCAGCGCCCTGGGGGGGGGCCGGAATGAGCAGTTCTTC
-	TRBD1	TRBJ1-1	TRBV19	CASSIRGTGNLNTEAFF	TGTGCCAGTAGTATAAGGGGGACAGGGAATTTAAACACTGAAGCTTTCTTT
once	TRBD2	TRBJ2-5	TRBV7-3	CASSLSGGGQETQYF	TGTGCCAGCAGCCTTAGCGGGGGTGGGCAAGAGACCCAGTACTTC
few	-	TRBJ2-1	TRBV20-1	CSASPSGNEQFF	TGCAGTGCTAGTCCCAGCGGCAATGAGCAGTTCTTC
-	-	TRBJ1-5	TRBV27	CASSLIPRAGQPQHF	TGTGCCAGCAGTTTAATCCCCAGGGCTGGTCAGCCCCAGCATTTT
-	-	TRBJ1-2	TRBV28	CASSARSYGYTF	TGTGCCAGCAGTGCCAGATCTTACGGCTACACCTTC
-	-	TRBJ2-1	TRBV6-1	CASSERYDAGVWQFF	TGTGCCAGCAGTGAGAGGTACGATGCAGGGGTCTGGCAGTTCTTC
-	-	TRBJ1-1	TRBV18	CASSGGTAGAGPEAFF	TGTGCCAGCTCAGGGGGGACCGCGGGGGCTGGCCCTGAAGCTTTCTTT
few	-	TRBJ2-1	TRBV7-9	CASSNGAYNEQFF	TGTGCCAGCAGCAATGGGGCTTACAATGAGCAGTTCTTC
-	-	TRBJ1-5	TRBV24-1	CATSGRGRRDQPQHF	TGTGCCACCAGTGGCAGGGGTAGGCGCGATCAGCCCCAGCATTTT
-	-	TRBJ1-1	TRBV15	CATSRVTGFNTEAFF	TGTGCCACCAGCAGAGTTACAGGCTTTAACACTGAAGCTTTCTTT
-	TRBD2	TRBJ2-3	TRBV10-1	CASTPGGAGADTQYF	TGCGCCAGCACTCCCGGCGGTGCGGGAGCGGATACGCAGTATTTT
-	-	TRBJ2-1	TRBV7-6	CASSLLASANEQFF	TGTGCCAGCAGCTTACTGGCCAGCGCGAATGAGCAGTTCTTC
-	-	TRBJ1-2	TRBV3-1/TRBV3-2	CASSQVESGYTF	TGTGCCAGCAGCCAAGTAGAAAGCGGCTACACCTTC